The next 4 T cell receptor beta chains were all read from a single sample in a study of T cells in Graves' hyperthyroidism and ophthalmopathy. Amplification targeted TCR beta CDR3 regions from RNA transcripts. HTBI primers drove first-round RT-PCR of the TCR CDR3. In TCRdb, the multiplex PCR reads were re-called with MiXCR into one record per CDR3 protein. In the table there are fewer than 700,000 distinct CDR3 sequences, 15% to 20% of which are singletons. Sequencing was done on a sample of blood. Every receptor here comes from a woman younger than 35 with Graves' ophthalmopathy.

This clonotype was seen ten or more times. J is TRBJ2-1 and V is TRBV3-1, with a weak D call TRBD1 (5 bases). Germline CDR1 reads LGHDT; CDR2 reads YNNKEL (reference sequence). The length of the CDR3 is 13 residues. Trimming cost V 0 bases and J 12 bases, with 12 bases left between them. The CDR3 bases are TGTGCCAGCAGCCAAGATAGGGGCGGTAGGCAGTTCTTC. Translation gives CASSQDRGGRQFF.

This clonotype was counted at least ten times. The chain is built from TRBV7-9 and TRBJ2-2; D gene uncertain. Trimming removed 4 bases at V and 2 bases at J, with 14 bases between. The germline gives CDR1 SEHNR, CDR2 FQNEAQ (reference sequence). There are 16 residues in the CDR3. The CDR3 loop is CASSWSTTVNTGELFF. CDR3 in DNA: TGTGCCAGCAGCTGGTCGACGACGGTAAACACCGGGGAGCTGTTTTTT.

This clonotype was found many times. The V and J genes are TRBV18 and TRBJ2-7; D is unclear. CDR3 size: 14 residues. In germline, CDR1 is KGHSH, CDR2 LQKENI. Deletions cut 4 bases from V and 3 bases from J, with 13 bases between. This CDR3 is CASSLSRWVYEQYF. CDR3 nucleotides: TGTGCCAGCTCACTTTCGAGGTGGGTCTACGAGCAGTACTTC.

This clonotype came up many times. V gene TRBV7-2 combines with J gene TRBJ2-7; the match to TRBD2 covers 11 bases. V was clipped by 1 base and J by 3 bases; unmatched bases: 8. CDR1 and CDR2 (germline): SGHTA, FQGNSA. The CDR3 contains 17 residues. CDR3 region: CASSLEGGTSGFYEQYF. Written as DNA, the CDR3 is TGTGCCAGCAGCTTAGAGGGTGGGACTAGCGGTTTCTACGAGCAGTACTTC.